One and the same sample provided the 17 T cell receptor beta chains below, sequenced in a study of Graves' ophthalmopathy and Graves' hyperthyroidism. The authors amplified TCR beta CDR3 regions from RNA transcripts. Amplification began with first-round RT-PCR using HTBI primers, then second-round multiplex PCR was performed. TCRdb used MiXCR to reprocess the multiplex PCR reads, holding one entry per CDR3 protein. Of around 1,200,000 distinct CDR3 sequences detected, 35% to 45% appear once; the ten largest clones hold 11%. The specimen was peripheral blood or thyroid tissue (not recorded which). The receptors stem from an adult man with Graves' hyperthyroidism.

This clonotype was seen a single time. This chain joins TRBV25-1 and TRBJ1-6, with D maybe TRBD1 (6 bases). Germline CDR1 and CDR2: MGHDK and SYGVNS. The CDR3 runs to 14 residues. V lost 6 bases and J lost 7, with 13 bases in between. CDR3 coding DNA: TGTGCCAGCAGGGACAGAGTCTCGAATTCACCCCTCCACTTT. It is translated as CASRDRVSNSPLHF.

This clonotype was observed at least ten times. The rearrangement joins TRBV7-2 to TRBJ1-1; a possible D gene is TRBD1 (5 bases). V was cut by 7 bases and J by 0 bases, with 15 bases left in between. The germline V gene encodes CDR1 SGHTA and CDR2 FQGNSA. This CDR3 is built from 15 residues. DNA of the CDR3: TGTGCCAGCAACCTAAGGGGACGGATGAACACTGAAGCTTTCTTT. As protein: CASNLRGRMNTEAFF.

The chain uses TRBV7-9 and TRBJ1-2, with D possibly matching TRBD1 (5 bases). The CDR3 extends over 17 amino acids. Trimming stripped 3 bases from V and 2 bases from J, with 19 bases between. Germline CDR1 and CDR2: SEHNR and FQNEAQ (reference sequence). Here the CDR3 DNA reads TGTGCCAGCAGCTTCTGGCAGGGTGAACGAGGGAACTATGGCTACACCTTC. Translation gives CASSFWQGERGNYGYTF.

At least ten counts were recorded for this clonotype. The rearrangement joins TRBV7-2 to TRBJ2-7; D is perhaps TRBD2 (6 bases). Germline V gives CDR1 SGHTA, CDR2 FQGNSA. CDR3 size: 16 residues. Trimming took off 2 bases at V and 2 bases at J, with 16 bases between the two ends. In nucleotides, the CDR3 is TGTGCCAGCAGCTTAAAGGAGGGCTTGAGAACCTACGAGCAGTACTTC. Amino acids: CASSLKEGLRTYEQYF.

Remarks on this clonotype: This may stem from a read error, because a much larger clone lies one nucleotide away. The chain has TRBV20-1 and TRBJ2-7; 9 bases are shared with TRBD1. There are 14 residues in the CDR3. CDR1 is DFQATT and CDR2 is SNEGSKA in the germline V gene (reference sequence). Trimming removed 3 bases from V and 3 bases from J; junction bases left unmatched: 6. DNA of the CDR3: TGCAGTGCTAGTAACCGGGACAGGGACTACGAGCAGTACTTC. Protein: CSASNRDRDYEQYF.

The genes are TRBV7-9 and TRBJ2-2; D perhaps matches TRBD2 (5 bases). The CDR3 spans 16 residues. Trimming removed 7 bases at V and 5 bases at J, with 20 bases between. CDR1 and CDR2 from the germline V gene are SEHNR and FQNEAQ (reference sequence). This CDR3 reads CASTPGIAFITGELFF. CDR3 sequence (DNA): TGTGCCAGCACCCCCGGGATAGCGTTTATTACCGGGGAGCTGTTTTTT.

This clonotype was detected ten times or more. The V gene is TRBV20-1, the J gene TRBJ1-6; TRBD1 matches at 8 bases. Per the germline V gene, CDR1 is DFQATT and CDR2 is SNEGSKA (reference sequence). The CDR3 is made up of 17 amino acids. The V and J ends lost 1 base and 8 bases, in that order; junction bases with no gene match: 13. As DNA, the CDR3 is TGCAGTGCTAGAGGAAACAGGGGGACCCACAAAGATTCACCCCTCCACTTT. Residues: CSARGNRGTHKDSPLHF.

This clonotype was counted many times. CDR3 nucleotides: TGCGCCAGCAGCCGTGGGACAGGGTTCACCTACGAGCAGTACTTC. This encodes CASSRGTGFTYEQYF. The chain uses TRBV4-1 and TRBJ2-7, with TRBD1 matching over 9 bases. V dropped 4 bases and J dropped 2; count of bases not matched to a gene: 6. The CDR3 loop spans 15 amino acids. CDR1 MGHRA and CDR2 YSYEKL come from the germline V gene.

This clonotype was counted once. The CDR3, as DNA: TGTGCCAGTAGTACCAACAGGGGCGGCCTGGGGGAGACCCAGTACTTC. Amino acids: CASSTNRGGLGETQYF. The V call is TRBV19, the J call TRBJ2-5; TRBD1 aligns across 7 bases. J gave up 5 bases and V 4 bases, and 13 bases lay outside the gene matches. This CDR3 has 16 amino acids. CDR1 LNHDA and CDR2 SQIVND come from the germline V gene (reference sequence).

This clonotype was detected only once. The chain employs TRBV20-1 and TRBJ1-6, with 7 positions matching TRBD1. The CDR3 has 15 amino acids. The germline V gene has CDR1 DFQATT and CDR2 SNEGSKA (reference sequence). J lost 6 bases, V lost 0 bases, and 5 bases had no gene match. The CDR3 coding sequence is TGCAGTGCTAGAGAAGGGACAGCGCCTAATTCACCCCTCCACTTT. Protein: CSAREGTAPNSPLHF.

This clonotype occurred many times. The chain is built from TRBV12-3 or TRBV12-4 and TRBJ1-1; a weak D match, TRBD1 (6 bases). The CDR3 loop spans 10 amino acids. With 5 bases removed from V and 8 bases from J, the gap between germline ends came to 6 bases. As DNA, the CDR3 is TGTGCCAGCAGTGGGACAGAAGCTTTCTTT. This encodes CASSGTEAFF.

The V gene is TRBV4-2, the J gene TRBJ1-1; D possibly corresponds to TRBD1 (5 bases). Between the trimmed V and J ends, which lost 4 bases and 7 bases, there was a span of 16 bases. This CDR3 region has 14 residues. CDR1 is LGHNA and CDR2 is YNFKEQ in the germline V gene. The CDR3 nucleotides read TGTGCCAGCAGCCCCTGGGCGGGGGGGGTTGAAGCTTTCTTT. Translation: CASSPWAGGVEAFF.

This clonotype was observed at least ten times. This CDR3 is CASSSKGDDEQYF. CDR3 in DNA: TGCGCCAGCAGCTCTAAGGGGGACGACGAGCAGTACTTC. This rearrangement joins TRBV5-1 to TRBJ2-7; D is possibly TRBD1 (6 bases). CDR1 is SGHRS and CDR2 is YFSETQ in the germline V gene. V was shortened by 3 bases and J by 5 bases, with 12 bases between the two germline ends. This CDR3 region has 13 residues.

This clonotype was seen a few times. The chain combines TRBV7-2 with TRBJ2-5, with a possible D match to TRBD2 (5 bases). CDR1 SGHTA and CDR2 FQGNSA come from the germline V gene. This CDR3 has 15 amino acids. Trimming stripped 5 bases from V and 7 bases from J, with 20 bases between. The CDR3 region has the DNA TGTGCCAGCAGCGGGCGTAGGACTCAGGTTGGGACCCAGTACTTC. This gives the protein CASSGRRTQVGTQYF. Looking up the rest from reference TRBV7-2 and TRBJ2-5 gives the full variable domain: GAGVSQSPSNKVTEKGKDVELRCDPISGHTALYWYRQSLGQGLEFLIYFQGNSAPDKSGLPSDRFSAERTGGSVSTLTIQRTQQEDSAVYLCASSGRRTQVGTQYFGPGTRLLVL.

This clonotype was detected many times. The CDR3 region is CATGGLAGYGELFF. DNA of the CDR3: TGTGCCACAGGAGGACTAGCGGGGTACGGGGAGCTGTTTTTT. This chain joins TRBV10-3 and TRBJ2-2, with 12 nucleotides matching TRBD2. Looked up from germline, CDR1 is ENHRY and CDR2 is SYGVKD. The length of the CDR3 is 14 residues. V was clipped by 10 bases and J by 7 bases; unmatched bases: 7.

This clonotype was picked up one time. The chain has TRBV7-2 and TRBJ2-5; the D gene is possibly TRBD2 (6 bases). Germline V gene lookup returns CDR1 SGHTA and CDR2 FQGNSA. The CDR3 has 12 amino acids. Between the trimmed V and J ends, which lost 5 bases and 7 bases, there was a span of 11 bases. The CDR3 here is CASSPRAGTQYF. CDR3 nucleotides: TGTGCCAGCAGCCCAAGAGCGGGGACCCAGTACTTC.

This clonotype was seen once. The CDR3 loop is CASSLIRTVARGANVLTF. In DNA, the CDR3 is TGTGCCAGCAGCTTAATTCGTACAGTAGCTAGGGGGGCCAACGTCCTGACTTTC. This chain connects TRBV7-2 to TRBJ2-6; no clear D. Trimming left V 2 bases short and J 4 bases short, with 18 bases between. The V gene's germline CDR1 is SGHTA and CDR2 FQGNSA. The CDR3 is 18 amino acids.